These 18 T cell receptor beta chains originate from one sample sequenced in a study of T cells in narcolepsy. Some clones are missing from TCRdb's copy, which holds only in-frame ones; the method was immunoSEQ multiplex PCR. The profile shows more than 30,000 clones, roughly 80% of them singletons. Material: CD45RA- memory CD4+ T cells from PBMCs. Receptors originate from a human donor with narcolepsy.

The V gene is TRBV10-1, the J gene TRBJ1-1; weak D call: TRBD1 (5 bases). The germline CDR1 and CDR2 sequences are WNHNN and SYGVQD (reference sequence). V was shortened by 7 bases and J by 4 bases, with 13 bases between the two germline ends. CDR3 size: 13 residues. Here the CDR3 DNA reads TGCGCCAGCAAAAGAGGGGTGAGCACTGAAGCTTTCTTT. Amino acid sequence: CASKRGVSTEAFF.

The rearrangement uses TRBV9 and TRBJ1-3; D might be TRBD1 (5 bases). Germline values: CDR1 SGDLS, CDR2 YYNGEE. CDR3 size: 17 residues. Trimming cost V 0 bases and J 4 bases, with 17 bases left between them. CDR3 DNA sequence: TGTGCCAGCAGCGTAGGGACTAATAGGGGCTCCGGAAACACCATATATTTT. Its protein product is CASSVGTNRGSGNTIYF.

The chain links TRBV19 to TRBJ2-1; 8 nucleotides match TRBD2. Germline lookup yields CDR1 LNHDA and CDR2 SQIVND (reference sequence). The CDR3 length is 14 residues. J lost 10 bases, V lost 9 bases, and 14 bases had no gene match. CDR3 region: CASGPGLGVSEQFF. The CDR3 DNA reads as TGTGCCAGCGGGCCGGGACTAGGGGTAAGCGAGCAGTTCTTC.

The genes are TRBV7-9 and TRBJ2-4; perhaps TRBD1 as D (5 bases). Germline assignment: CDR1 SEHNR and CDR2 FQNEAQ (reference sequence). With 5 bases removed from V and 2 bases from J, the gap between germline ends came to 10 bases. This CDR3 contains 14 residues. CDR3 amino acids: CASSPQGSKNIQYF. The CDR3 nucleotides are TGTGCCAGCAGCCCCCAGGGATCCAAAAACATTCAGTACTTC.

CDR3: CASSLWANANYGYTF. The CDR3 coding sequence is TGTGCCAGCAGCTTGTGGGCCAATGCCAACTATGGCTACACCTTC. The chain combines TRBV5-8 with TRBJ1-2; D gene ambiguous. From germline, CDR1 is SGHTS and CDR2 YDEGEE. The V gene lost 1 base and the J gene lost 2 bases, with 12 bases spanning the gap. This CDR3 comprises 15 residues.

The J gene is TRBJ1-5, the V gene TRBV4-2; D uncertain. CDR1 LGHNA and CDR2 YNFKEQ come from the germline V gene. CDR3 length: 16 amino acids. Trimming stripped 0 bases from V and 4 bases from J, with 13 bases between. The CDR3 is CASSQDPSEGNQPQHF. The CDR3 DNA is TGTGCCAGCAGCCAAGATCCATCAGAGGGAAATCAGCCCCAGCATTTT.

Note on this clone: At the DNA level, this CDR3 is encoded by other sequences in the same sample as well. The chain carries TRBV18 and TRBJ2-7; a weak D match, TRBD1 (5 bases). V gave up 6 bases and J gave up 3 bases, with 9 bases separating them. CDR3 length: 12 amino acids. Germline-derived CDR1 and CDR2 are KGHSH and LQKENI. DNA for the CDR3: TGTGCCAGCTCGCCGACAGACTACGAGCAGTACTTC. Translated: CASSPTDYEQYF.

The V gene is TRBV2, the J gene TRBJ2-3, with D possibly TRBD1 on 6 matching bases. V was trimmed by 6 bases and J by 2 bases, leaving 12 bases between them. The CDR3 consists of 14 residues. Germline assignment: CDR1 SNHLY and CDR2 FYNNEI. CDR3 amino acids: CASSGTSTTDTQYF. The CDR3 nucleotides are TGTGCCAGCAGCGGGACATCAACCACAGATACGCAGTATTTT.

The chain combines TRBV5-1 with TRBJ1-6, with D possibly being TRBD1 (5 bases). Per the germline V gene, CDR1 is SGHRS and CDR2 is YFSETQ. The CDR3 is 16 residues long. Trimming pared 0 bases from V and 7 bases from J, leaving 14 bases between. DNA for the CDR3: TGCGCCAGCAGCTTGGTACCGGGGGATGCGAATTCACCCCTCCACTTT. Its translation is CASSLVPGDANSPLHF.

This sequence joins TRBV27 and TRBJ1-2; unclear D gene. The CDR3 has 15 residues. V lost 3 bases and J lost 0, with 11 bases in between. The V gene's germline CDR1 is MNHEY and CDR2 SMNVEV (reference sequence). CDR3 sequence reads: CASSLNGISNYGYTF. The DNA of the CDR3 is TGTGCCAGCAGTTTGAACGGGATATCTAACTATGGCTACACCTTC.

The chain joins TRBV2 to TRBJ2-5; 9 bases map to TRBD1. Germline CDR1 SNHLY, CDR2 FYNNEI. V lost 9 bases to trimming and J lost 5 bases; unmatched junction nucleotides: 10. This CDR3 is built from 14 residues. Here the CDR3 reads CASSRTGVAETQYF. The CDR3 bases are TGTGCCAGTTCCAGGACAGGGGTTGCTGAGACCCAGTACTTC.

The chain carries TRBV19 and TRBJ2-1, with 7 bases that match TRBD1. Germline V CDR1 and CDR2: LNHDA, SQIVND (reference sequence). The CDR3 has 12 amino acids. Trimming cost V 7 bases and J 8 bases; bases outside gene matches: 5. The chain's CDR3 is CASTKTGYEQFF. The DNA for the CDR3 is TGTGCCAGTACCAAGACAGGGTATGAGCAGTTCTTC.

The chain couples TRBV6-5 to TRBJ1-4, with 7 bases identical to TRBD1. The J segment lost 4 bases and the V segment lost 6 bases, leaving 5 bases of the junction unmatched. This CDR3 has 14 amino acids. Per germline, CDR1 MNHEY and CDR2 SVGAGI. The CDR3, as DNA: TGTGCCAGCAGAGGTGGGACAGTTAATGAAAAACTGTTTTTT. Translated, it gives CASRGGTVNEKLFF.

The J gene is TRBJ1-4, the V gene TRBV29-1; no clear D. The CDR3 has 16 amino acids. Germline V gene sequence: CDR1 SQVTM, CDR2 ANQGSEA. The V gene lost 8 bases and the J gene lost 0 bases, with 19 bases spanning the gap. CDR3 sequence (DNA): TGCAGCACATGCTACCGGCGTGATTCAACTAATGAAAAACTGTTTTTT. Translating it yields CSTCYRRDSTNEKLFF.

V usage is TRBV18 and J usage is TRBJ1-5, with 7 bases lining up with TRBD1. CDR1 is KGHSH and CDR2 is LQKENI in the germline V gene. Unmatched junction bases numbered 4, after V lost 5 bases and J lost 6 bases. The CDR3 has 13 amino acids. The CDR3 loop reads CASSDRESQPQHF. DNA for the CDR3: TGTGCCAGCTCAGACAGGGAGAGTCAGCCCCAGCATTTT. The entire variable domain, with the rest obtained from reference TRBV18 and TRBJ1-5, is as follows: NAGVMQNPRHLVRRRGQEARLRCSPMKGHSHVYWYRQLPEEGLKFMVYLQKENIIDESGMPKERFSAEFPKEGPSILRIQQVVRGDSAAYFCASSDRESQPQHFGDGTRLSIL.

The chain recombines TRBV5-1 with TRBJ2-3, with D possibly TRBD2 on 6 matching bases. V was clipped by 0 bases and J by 5 bases, with 13 bases between them. Germline lookup yields CDR1 SGHRS and CDR2 YFSETQ. This CDR3 is built from 15 residues. DNA for the CDR3: TGCGCCAGCAGCTTGGTGGCGGGGCCTCAAGATACGCAGTATTTT. Translation gives CASSLVAGPQDTQYF.

This clone was counted a single time. This rearrangement joins TRBV11-3 to TRBJ2-1; 8 bases agree with TRBD2. With 5 bases clipped from V and 12 bases from J, the junction kept 15 bases outside the gene matches. CDR1 is SGHNT and CDR2 is YENEEA in the germline V gene. This CDR3 spans 15 amino acids. The CDR3 sequence is CASSQASGPDQGQFF. DNA of the CDR3: TGTGCCAGCAGCCAGGCTAGCGGGCCAGACCAGGGGCAGTTCTTC.

The rearrangement uses TRBV4-2 and TRBJ1-2, with a tentative D call TRBD1 (5 bases). Germline CDR1 LGHNA, CDR2 YNFKEQ. This CDR3 has 15 residues. V was pared by 0 bases and J by 5 bases, with 13 bases between. CDR3 in DNA: TGTGCCAGCAGCCAAGATCTAGGGGCCGATTATGGCTACACCTTC. Protein: CASSQDLGADYGYTF.